The rows below give T cell receptor beta chains drawn from one sample of a study of CD8 T cells in ankylosing spondylitis. TCRdb passed the 5' RACE reads through MiXCR, listing each CDR3 protein once. The sample holds 250,000 or so distinct CDR3 sequences, roughly a quarter seen once. The specimen sequenced was blood, either unsorted or a sorted T cell fraction (not recorded which). These receptors all stem from a male donor with ankylosing spondylitis or in good health (not recorded which). Each CDR3 is given with its conserved first and last residue. The D gene is left open where the match is weak. Clone size, where shown, is once, few, many, or a class for clones that have expanded.

D gene | J gene | clone size | V gene | CDR3 DNA | CDR3 protein
- | TRBJ1-5 | few | TRBV2 | TGTGCCAGCAGGTCGCGGGAGGGGAATCAGCCCCAGCATTTT | CASRSREGNQPQHF
TRBD1 | TRBJ2-3 | - | TRBV5-8 | TGTGCCAGCAGAAGACAGGGGGCGCGGGTCACAGATACGCAGTATTTT | CASRRQGARVTDTQYF
- | TRBJ1-5 | many | TRBV20-1 | TGCAGTGCCCGGAGATCGGGGTACAATCAGCCCCAGCATTTT | CSARRSGYNQPQHF
TRBD1 | TRBJ1-5 | many | TRBV29-1 | TGCAGCGTTGGGGACAGGGACCAGCCCCAGCATTTT | CSVGDRDQPQHF
TRBD1 | TRBJ2-5 | many | TRBV10-3 | TGTGCCATCAGTGATTTTGGACAGGGGCGAGAGACCCAGTACTTC | CAISDFGQGRETQYF
TRBD2 | TRBJ2-7 | - | TRBV28 | TGTGCCAGCAGTTTCGGCGGGGGGGCCTACGAGCAGTACTTC | CASSFGGGAYEQYF
- | TRBJ2-1 | many | TRBV3-1 | TGTGCCAGCAGGGACTTAGCTGGCGAGCAGTTCTTC | CASRDLAGEQFF
TRBD1 | TRBJ2-7 | few | TRBV20-1 | TGCAGTGCATCCGGGACAGGGAGGCACGAGCAGTACTTC | CSASGTGRHEQYF
TRBD1 | TRBJ2-5 | many | TRBV5-1 | TGCGCCAGCAGCTGGTTGGGACAGGGGACGGAGACCCAGTACTTC | CASSWLGQGTETQYF
- | TRBJ2-3 | - | TRBV29-1 | TGCAGCGTTGGGGGCCCAGTCACAGATACGCAGTATTTT | CSVGGPVTDTQYF
TRBD2 | TRBJ2-1 | - | TRBV20-1 | TGCAGTGCTAGAGACTATAGCGGGGGGAGCTACAATGAGCAGTTCTTC | CSARDYSGGSYNEQFF
- | TRBJ2-1 | - | TRBV20-1 | TGCAGTGCTAGGGGGGAGAGACGAGTCTCCTACAATGAGCAGTTCTTC | CSARGERRVSYNEQFF
TRBD2 | TRBJ2-3 | many | TRBV29-1 | TGCAGCGTCAAACTAGCGGGCGACACAGATACGCAGTATTTT | CSVKLAGDTDTQYF
- | TRBJ2-2 | - | TRBV12-3/TRBV12-4 | TGTGCCAGCAGTTTGGCCCCTTACTCGGACACCGGGGAGCTGTTTTTT | CASSLAPYSDTGELFF
TRBD1 | TRBJ2-7 | many | TRBV7-9 | TGTGCCAGCAGCTCCCGACAGGGGAGCTCCTACGAGCAGTACTTC | CASSSRQGSSYEQYF
TRBD2 | TRBJ2-3 | - | TRBV20-1 | TGCAGTGCTCCCGATGTAGCGGGGTGGGGAGATACGCAGTATTTT | CSAPDVAGWGDTQYF
TRBD2 | TRBJ2-1 | many | TRBV20-1 | TGCAGTGCTAGAGTTCAGTTCCAGCGGGGGAACAATGAGCAGTTCTTC | CSARVQFQRGNNEQFF
- | TRBJ2-3 | few | TRBV20-1 | TGCAGTGCCTCGAGGACGACCACAGATACGCAGTATTTT | CSASRTTTDTQYF
TRBD1 | TRBJ1-1 | many | TRBV29-1 | TGCAGCGTTACAACAGGGGGGGGTGGAGCTTTCTTT | CSVTTGGGGAFF
- | TRBJ2-7 | many | TRBV7-2 | TGTGCCAGCAGCTCGGGCTCCTGGAACGAGCAGTACTTC | CASSSGSWNEQYF
TRBD1 | TRBJ2-3 | many | TRBV12-3/TRBV12-4 | TGTGCCAGCAGGAGACAGGGCGAGGGTACAGATACGCAGTATTTT | CASRRQGEGTDTQYF
- | TRBJ1-5 | - | TRBV18 | TGTGCCAGCTCACCAAACTATGCGGGGAATCAGCCCCAGCATTTT | CASSPNYAGNQPQHF
- | TRBJ2-1 | few | TRBV20-1 | TGCAGTGCCCCACTCCTGGGACGGGGTAGGAATGAGCAGTTCTTC | CSAPLLGRGRNEQFF
- | TRBJ2-1 | - | TRBV4-2 | TGTGCCAGCAGCCAAGTAAAGGATTACAATGAGCAGTTCTTC | CASSQVKDYNEQFF
- | TRBJ2-6 | few | TRBV5-1 | TGCGCCAGCAGCTTGGCGTGGTCGGCTGGGGCCAACGTCCTGACTTTC | CASSLAWSAGANVLTF
- | TRBJ2-7 | few | TRBV15 | TGTGCCACCAGCAGACTACAGGGACGGTACGAGCAGTACTTC | CATSRLQGRYEQYF
- | TRBJ2-3 | many | TRBV12-3/TRBV12-4 | TGTGCCAGCAGTTTATTCCTAGGGAATACGCAGTATTTT | CASSLFLGNTQYF
- | TRBJ2-7 | many | TRBV6-6 | TGTGCCAGCAGTCGAGACCCTAGAAACGAGCAGTACTTC | CASSRDPRNEQYF
- | TRBJ1-4 | many | TRBV20-1 | TGCAGTGCCCTCACAGGGTTCGGCGAAAAACTGTTTTTT | CSALTGFGEKLFF
- | TRBJ2-7 | few | TRBV20-1 | TGCAGTGCTAGAGAAACGGGGCAGTACTTC | CSARETGQYF
- | TRBJ1-1 | - | TRBV27 | TGTGCCAGCAGTCCGTGGACGGGGACTGAAGCTTTCTTT | CASSPWTGTEAFF
TRBD1 | TRBJ2-5 | many | TRBV18 | TGTGCCAGCTCACCCGGGACAGAGTTTTTCCAAGAGACCCAGTACTTC | CASSPGTEFFQETQYF
- | TRBJ1-2 | - | TRBV30 | TGTGCCTGGAGGGATCCCGGGACTAACTATGGCTACACCTTC | CAWRDPGTNYGYTF
- | TRBJ1-5 | few | TRBV6-6 | TGTGCCAGCGGGGGGAGGGGGGCCCAGCATTTT | CASGGRGAQHF
TRBD1 | TRBJ2-7 | few | TRBV10-3 | TGTGCCATCAGTGGACAGGGCACCCCCTACGAGCAGTACTTC | CAISGQGTPYEQYF
- | TRBJ2-5 | many | TRBV21-1 | TGTGCCAGCAGCAAAGTGGGCAGAGAAGAGACCCAGTACTTC | CASSKVGREETQYF